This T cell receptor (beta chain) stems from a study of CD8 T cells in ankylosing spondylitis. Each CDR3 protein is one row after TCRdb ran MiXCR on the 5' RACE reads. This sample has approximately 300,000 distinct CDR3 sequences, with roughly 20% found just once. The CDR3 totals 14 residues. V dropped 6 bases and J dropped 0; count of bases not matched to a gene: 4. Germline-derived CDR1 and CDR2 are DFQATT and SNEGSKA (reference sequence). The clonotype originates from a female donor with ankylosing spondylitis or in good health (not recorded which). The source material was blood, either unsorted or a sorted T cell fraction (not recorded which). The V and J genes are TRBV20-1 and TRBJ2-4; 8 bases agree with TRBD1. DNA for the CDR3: TGCAGTGCCCCGGACAGGGCAGCCAAAAACATTCAGTACTTC. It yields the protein CSAPDRAAKNIQYF.